This note documents a single T cell receptor beta chain sequence. The data stem from a study of shared clonotypes between healthy human individuals. Using immunoSEQ multiplex PCR, the repertoire was profiled, and TCRdb retains in-frame clones only, with some absent. The sample has about 490,000 clones; almost 80% are singletons. The V end was cut by 1 base, the J end by 5 bases, with 6 bases between. Germline V gene sequence: CDR1 SGHTA, CDR2 FQGNSA. This CDR3 is 13 amino acids long. The chain links TRBV7-2 to TRBJ2-4, with unresolved D. Sequencing was performed on PBMCs. This clonotype originated in a woman aged 40 to 50 in good health. Some clones in this sample may be carry-over from other donors' samples. The CDR3 sequence: CASSLGTENIQYF. CDR3 sequence (DNA): TGTGCCAGCAGCTTAGGCACAGAAAACATTCAGTACTTC.